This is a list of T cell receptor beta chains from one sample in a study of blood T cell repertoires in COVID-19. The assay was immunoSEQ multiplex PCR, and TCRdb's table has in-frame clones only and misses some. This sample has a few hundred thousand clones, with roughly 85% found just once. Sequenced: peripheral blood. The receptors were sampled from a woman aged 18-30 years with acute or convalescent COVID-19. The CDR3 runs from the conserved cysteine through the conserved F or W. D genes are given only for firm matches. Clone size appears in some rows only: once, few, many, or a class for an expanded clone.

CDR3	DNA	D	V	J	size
CASSEFREGDTQYF	TGTGCCAGCAGTGAGTTCAGGGAAGGAGATACGCAGTATTTT	.	TRBV2	TRBJ2-3	.
CASSVLGNTYEQYF	TGTGCCAGCAGCGTATTGGGCAATACCTACGAGCAGTACTTC	.	TRBV9	TRBJ2-7	.
CAWTLPTSNTGELFF	TGTGCCTGGACGTTACCGACTAGCAACACCGGGGAGCTGTTTTTT	TRBD2	TRBV30	TRBJ2-2	.
CASSSHLRDYVYEQYF	TGTGCCAGCAGCTCCCACCTGCGGGATTATGTCTACGAGCAGTACTTC	.	TRBV9	TRBJ2-7	.
CASSTLTGASLGQFF	TGTGCCAGCAGTACACTGACAGGGGCCAGCCTAGGGCAGTTCTTC	TRBD1	TRBV2	TRBJ2-1	.
CASSLAQGAGTDTQYF	TGCGCCAGCAGCTTGGCCCAGGGGGCAGGCACAGATACGCAGTATTTT	TRBD1	TRBV5-1	TRBJ2-3	.
CASSRRQGVYGYTF	TGTGCCAGCAGCCGACGACAGGGTGTCTATGGCTACACCTTC	TRBD1	TRBV3-1/TRBV3-2	TRBJ1-2	.
CASSLVVGSGRETQYF	TGTGCCAGCAGTTTGGTAGTCGGATCGGGGAGAGAGACCCAGTACTTC	.	TRBV28	TRBJ2-5	.
CAWSDRRIGGGYTF	TGTGCCTGGAGTGACAGACGGATCGGAGGGGGCTACACCTTC	.	TRBV30	TRBJ1-2	.
CASSPPGLVTGELFF	TGTGCCAGCAGCCCTCCGGGACTAGTAACCGGGGAGCTGTTTTTT	TRBD2	TRBV7-2	TRBJ2-2	.
CASSPEDRGNGYTF	TGTGCCAGCTCACCAGAGGACAGGGGGAACGGCTACACCTTC	TRBD1	TRBV18	TRBJ1-2	.
CASSVQLLEQYF	TGTGCCAGCAGCGTACAGCTTTTGGAGCAGTACTTC	.	TRBV6-5	TRBJ2-7	.
CASSLTGAGEAFF	TGTGCCAGCAGCCTTACAGGGGCGGGTGAAGCTTTCTTT	TRBD1	TRBV5-4	TRBJ1-1	.
CASSLRGASETQYF	TGTGCCAGCAGCTTGCGTGGGGCGTCGGAGACCCAGTACTTC	.	TRBV5-8	TRBJ2-5	once
CASSGAPTGYYSEAFF	TGTGCCAGCAGCGGAGCCCCCACAGGGTACTACTCTGAAGCTTTCTTT	.	TRBV5-4	TRBJ1-1	.
CASSIRGNTEAFF	TGTGCCAGCAGCATTCGGGGGAACACTGAAGCTTTCTTT	.	TRBV7-2	TRBJ1-1	.
CASTPGTGLSEQYF	TGTGCCAGCACCCCGGGGACAGGATTGAGCGAGCAGTACTTC	TRBD1	TRBV2	TRBJ2-7	.
CASSLNRGIGTF	TGTGCCAGCAGTTTAAACAGGGGCATTGGCACCTTC	TRBD1	TRBV12-3/TRBV12-4	TRBJ1-2	.
CASSQTEADYEQYF	TGTGCCAGCAGCCAGACTGAGGCGGACTACGAGCAGTACTTC	.	TRBV6-6	TRBJ2-7	.
CASSPIPGAYNSPLHF	TGTGCCAGCTCACCAATTCCCGGGGCCTATAATTCACCCCTCCACTTT	.	TRBV18	TRBJ1-6	.
CASSWVGQWETQYF	TGTGCCAGCAGCTGGGTAGGACAGTGGGAGACGCAGTATTTT	.	TRBV11-2	TRBJ2-3	once
CASSMAGTGLNEQYF	TGTGCCAGTAGTATGGCCGGGACAGGGCTTAACGAGCAGTACTTC	TRBD1	TRBV19	TRBJ2-7	.
CATSRDPGTGLNQPQHF	TGTGCCACCAGCAGAGACCCAGGGACAGGCCTCAATCAGCCCCAGCATTTT	TRBD1	TRBV15	TRBJ1-5	few